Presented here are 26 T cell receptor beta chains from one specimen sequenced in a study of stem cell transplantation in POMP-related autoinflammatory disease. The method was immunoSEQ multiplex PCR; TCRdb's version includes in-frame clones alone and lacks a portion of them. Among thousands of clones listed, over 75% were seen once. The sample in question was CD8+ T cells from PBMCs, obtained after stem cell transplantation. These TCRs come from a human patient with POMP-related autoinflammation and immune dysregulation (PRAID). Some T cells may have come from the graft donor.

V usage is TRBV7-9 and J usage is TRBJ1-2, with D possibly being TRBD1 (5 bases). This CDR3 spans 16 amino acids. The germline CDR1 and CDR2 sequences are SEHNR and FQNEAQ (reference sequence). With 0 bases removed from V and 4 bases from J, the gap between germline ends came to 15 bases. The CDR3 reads CASSLAGAPYLYGYTF. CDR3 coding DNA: TGTGCCAGCAGCTTAGCAGGGGCCCCTTACCTCTATGGCTACACCTTC.

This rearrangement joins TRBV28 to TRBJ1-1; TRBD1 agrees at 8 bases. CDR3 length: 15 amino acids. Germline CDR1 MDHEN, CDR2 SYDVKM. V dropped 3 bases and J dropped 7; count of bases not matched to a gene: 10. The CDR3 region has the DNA TGTGCCAGCAGTTTGCACGACCAGGGGGCCAGTGAAGCTTTCTTT. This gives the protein CASSLHDQGASEAFF.

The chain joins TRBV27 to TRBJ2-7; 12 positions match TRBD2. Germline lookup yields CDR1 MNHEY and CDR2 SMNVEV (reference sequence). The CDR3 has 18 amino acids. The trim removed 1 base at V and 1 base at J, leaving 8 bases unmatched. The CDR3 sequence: CASSLLLAGGSSSYEQYF. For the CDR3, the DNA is TGTGCCAGCAGTTTATTACTAGCGGGAGGTTCCTCGTCCTACGAGCAGTACTTC.

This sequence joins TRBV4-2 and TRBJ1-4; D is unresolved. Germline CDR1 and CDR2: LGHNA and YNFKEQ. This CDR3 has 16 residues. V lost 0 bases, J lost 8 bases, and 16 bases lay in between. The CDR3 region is CASSQEDGIVGEKLFF. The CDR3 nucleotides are TGTGCCAGCAGCCAAGAGGATGGAATTGTCGGGGAAAAACTGTTTTTT.

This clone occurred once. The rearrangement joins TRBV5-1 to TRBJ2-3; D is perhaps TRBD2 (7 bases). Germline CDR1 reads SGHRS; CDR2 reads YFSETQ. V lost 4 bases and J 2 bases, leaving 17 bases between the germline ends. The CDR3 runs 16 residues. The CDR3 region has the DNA TGCGCCAGCAGCGTGGTTGGGGGGGCCTACACAGATACGCAGTATTTT. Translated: CASSVVGGAYTDTQYF.

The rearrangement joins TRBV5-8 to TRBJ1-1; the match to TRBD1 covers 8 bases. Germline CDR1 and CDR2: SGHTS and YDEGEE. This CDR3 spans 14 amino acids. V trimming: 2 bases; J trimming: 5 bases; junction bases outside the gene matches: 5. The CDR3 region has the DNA TGTGCCAGCAGCTTTACAGGGGGTGAGACTGAAGCTTTCTTT. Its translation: CASSFTGGETEAFF.

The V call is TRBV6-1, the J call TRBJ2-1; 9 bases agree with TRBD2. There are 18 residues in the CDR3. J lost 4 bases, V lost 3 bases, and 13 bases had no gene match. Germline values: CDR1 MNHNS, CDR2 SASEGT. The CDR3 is CASSDSPSGTSEYNEQFF. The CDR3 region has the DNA TGTGCCAGCAGTGACAGCCCTAGCGGGACATCTGAATACAATGAGCAGTTCTTC.

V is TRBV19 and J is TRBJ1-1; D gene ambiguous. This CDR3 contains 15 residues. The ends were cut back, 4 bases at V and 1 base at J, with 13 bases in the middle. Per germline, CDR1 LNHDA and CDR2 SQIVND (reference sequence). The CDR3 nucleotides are TGTGCCAGTAGTAAGTGGTTTGGCAGGAACACTGAAGCTTTCTTT. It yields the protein CASSKWFGRNTEAFF.

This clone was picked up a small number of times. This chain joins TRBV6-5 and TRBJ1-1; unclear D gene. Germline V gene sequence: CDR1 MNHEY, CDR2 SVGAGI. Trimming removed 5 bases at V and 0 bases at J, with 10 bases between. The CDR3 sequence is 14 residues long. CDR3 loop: CASSQTEMNTEAFF. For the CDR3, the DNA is TGTGCCAGCAGTCAGACGGAAATGAACACTGAAGCTTTCTTT.

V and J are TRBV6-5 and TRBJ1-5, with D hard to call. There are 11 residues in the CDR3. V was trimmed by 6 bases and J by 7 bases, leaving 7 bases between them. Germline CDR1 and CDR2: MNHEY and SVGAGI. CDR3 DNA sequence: TGTGCCAGCAGCATAGGGCAGCCCCAGCATTTT. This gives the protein CASSIGQPQHF.

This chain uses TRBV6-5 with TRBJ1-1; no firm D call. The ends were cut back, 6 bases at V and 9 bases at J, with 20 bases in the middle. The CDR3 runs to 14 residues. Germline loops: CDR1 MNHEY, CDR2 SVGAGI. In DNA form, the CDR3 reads TGTGCCAGCAGCCCCCTGGGAAGTCCGATCAAAGCTTTCTTT. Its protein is CASSPLGSPIKAFF.

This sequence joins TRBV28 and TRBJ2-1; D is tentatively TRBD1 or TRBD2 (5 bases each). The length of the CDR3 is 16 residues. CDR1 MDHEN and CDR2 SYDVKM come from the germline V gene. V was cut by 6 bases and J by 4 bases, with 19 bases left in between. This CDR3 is CASSPTGTSRYNEQFF. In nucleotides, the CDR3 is TGTGCCAGCAGCCCTACCGGGACCTCGAGGTACAATGAGCAGTTCTTC.

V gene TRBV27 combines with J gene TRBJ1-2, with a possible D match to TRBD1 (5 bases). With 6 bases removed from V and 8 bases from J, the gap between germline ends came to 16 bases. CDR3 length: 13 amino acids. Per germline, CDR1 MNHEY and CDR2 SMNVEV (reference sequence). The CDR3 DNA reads TGTGCCAGCAGCCTAACGGGAGGGGTAGGCTACACCTTC. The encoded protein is CASSLTGGVGYTF.

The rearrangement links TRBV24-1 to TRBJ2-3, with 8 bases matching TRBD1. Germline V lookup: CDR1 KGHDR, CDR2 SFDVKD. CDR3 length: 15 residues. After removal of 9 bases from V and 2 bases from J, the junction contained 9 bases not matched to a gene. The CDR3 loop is CATAEQGANTDTQYF. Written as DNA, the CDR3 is TGTGCCACCGCGGAGCAGGGGGCGAACACAGATACGCAGTATTTT.

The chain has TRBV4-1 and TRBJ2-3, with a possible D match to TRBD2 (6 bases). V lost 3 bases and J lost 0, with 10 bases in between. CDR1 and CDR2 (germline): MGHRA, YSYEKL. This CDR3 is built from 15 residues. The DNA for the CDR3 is TGCGCCAGCAGCCAGGTAGCGGCCAGCACAGATACGCAGTATTTT. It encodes CASSQVAASTDTQYF.

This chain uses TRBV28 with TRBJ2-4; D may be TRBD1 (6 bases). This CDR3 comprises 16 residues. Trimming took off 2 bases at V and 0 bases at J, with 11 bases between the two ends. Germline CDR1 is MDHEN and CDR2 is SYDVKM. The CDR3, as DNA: TGTGCCAGCAGTTTAATTGGGACACTAGCCAAAAACATTCAGTACTTC. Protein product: CASSLIGTLAKNIQYF.

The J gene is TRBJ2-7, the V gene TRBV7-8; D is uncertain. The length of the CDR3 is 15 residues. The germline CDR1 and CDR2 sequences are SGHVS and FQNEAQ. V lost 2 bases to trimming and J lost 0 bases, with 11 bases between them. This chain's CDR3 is CASSLRTWSSYEQYF. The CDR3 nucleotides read TGTGCCAGCAGCTTACGTACATGGAGCTCCTACGAGCAGTACTTC. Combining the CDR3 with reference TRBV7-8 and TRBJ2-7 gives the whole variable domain GAGVSQSPRYKVAKRGQDVALRCDPISGHVSLFWYQQALGQGPEFLTYFQNEAQLDKSGLPSDRFFAERPEGSVSTLKIQRTQQEDSAVYLCASSLRTWSSYEQYFGPGTRLTVT.

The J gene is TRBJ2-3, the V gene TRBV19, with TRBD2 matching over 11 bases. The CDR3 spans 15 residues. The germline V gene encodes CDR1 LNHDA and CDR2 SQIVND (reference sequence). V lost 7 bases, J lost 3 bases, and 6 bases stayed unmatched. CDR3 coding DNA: TGTGCCAGTAAAGAGGGACTAGCGGAGACAGATACGCAGTATTTT. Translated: CASKEGLAETDTQYF. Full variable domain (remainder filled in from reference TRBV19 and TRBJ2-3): DGGITQSPKYLFRKEGQNVTLSCEQNLNHDAMYWYRQDPGQGLRLIYYSQIVNDFQKGDIAEGYSVSREKKESFPLTVTSAQKNPTAFYLCASKEGLAETDTQYFGPGTRLTVL.

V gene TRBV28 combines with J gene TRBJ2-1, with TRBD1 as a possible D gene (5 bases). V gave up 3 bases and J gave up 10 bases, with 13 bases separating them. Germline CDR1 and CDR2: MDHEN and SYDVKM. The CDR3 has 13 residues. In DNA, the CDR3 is TGTGCCAGCAGTTTGGTTCAGGGTGGGGAGCAGTTCTTC. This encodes CASSLVQGGEQFF.

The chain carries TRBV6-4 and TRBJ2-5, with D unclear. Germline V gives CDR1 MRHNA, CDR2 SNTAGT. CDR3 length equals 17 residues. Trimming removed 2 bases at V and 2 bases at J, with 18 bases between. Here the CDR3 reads CASSDPQVAREQETQYF. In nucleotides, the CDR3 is TGTGCCAGCAGTGACCCGCAGGTGGCAAGGGAACAAGAGACCCAGTACTTC.

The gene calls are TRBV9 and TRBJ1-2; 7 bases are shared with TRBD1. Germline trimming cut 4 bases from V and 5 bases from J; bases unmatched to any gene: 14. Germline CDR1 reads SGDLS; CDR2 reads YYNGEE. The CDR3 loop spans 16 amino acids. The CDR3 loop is CASSPGTAQRLYGYTF. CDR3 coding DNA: TGTGCCAGCAGCCCTGGGACAGCGCAACGGTTATATGGCTACACCTTC.

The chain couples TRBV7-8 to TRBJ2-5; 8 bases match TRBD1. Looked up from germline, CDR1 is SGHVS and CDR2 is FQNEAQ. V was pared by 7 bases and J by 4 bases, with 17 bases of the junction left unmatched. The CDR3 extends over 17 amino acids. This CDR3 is CASTFYAHGQGGETQYF. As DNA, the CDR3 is TGTGCCAGCACCTTTTATGCGCACGGACAGGGTGGAGAGACCCAGTACTTC.

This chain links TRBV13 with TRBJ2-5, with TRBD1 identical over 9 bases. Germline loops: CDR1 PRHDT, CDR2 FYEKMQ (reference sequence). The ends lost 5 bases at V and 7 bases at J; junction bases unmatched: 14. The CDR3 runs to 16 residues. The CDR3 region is CASSLNEQGAQMTQYF. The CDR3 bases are TGTGCCAGCAGCCTTAACGAACAGGGGGCGCAGATGACCCAGTACTTC.

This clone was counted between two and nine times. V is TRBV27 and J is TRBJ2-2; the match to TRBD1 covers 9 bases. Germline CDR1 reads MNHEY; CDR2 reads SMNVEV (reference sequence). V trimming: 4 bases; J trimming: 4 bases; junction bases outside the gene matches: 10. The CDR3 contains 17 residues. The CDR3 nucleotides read TGTGCCAGCAGTTCCTACCCCCCGACAGGGGGCACCGGGGAGCTGTTTTTT. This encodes CASSSYPPTGGTGELFF.

The CDR3: CASTTYGGSTDTQYF. The CDR3 bases are TGTGCCAGCACGACATACGGGGGGAGCACAGATACGCAGTATTTT. The chain links TRBV27 to TRBJ2-3; 7 bases are shared with TRBD2. CDR3 length: 15 residues. Germline lookup yields CDR1 MNHEY and CDR2 SMNVEV (reference sequence). V was pared by 7 bases and J by 0 bases, with 7 bases of the junction left unmatched.

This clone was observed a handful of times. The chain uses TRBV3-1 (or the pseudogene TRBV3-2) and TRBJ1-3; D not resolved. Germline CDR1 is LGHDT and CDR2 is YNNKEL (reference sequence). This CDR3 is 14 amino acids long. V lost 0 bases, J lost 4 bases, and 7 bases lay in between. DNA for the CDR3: TGTGCCAGCAGCCAAGATTTGTTGGGAAACACCATATATTTT. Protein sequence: CASSQDLLGNTIYF.